The 23 T cell receptor beta chains below come from one sample, sequenced in a study of shared clonotypes between healthy human individuals. Naive CD8 cells were CD45RO-negative, positively selected for CCR7, excluding terminally differentiated effector memory CD45RA+ cells. Profiled with immunoSEQ multiplex PCR; TCRdb holds only in-frame clones, not every one. The table has around 2.1 million clones, approximately 94% seen once. Input material: naive CD8+ T cells from PBMCs. Receptors were obtained from a man aged 18 to 29 in good health. Some clones in this sample may be carry-over from other donors' samples.

About this clone: The junction shows a germline mismatch at one end, possibly a read error. Other nucleotide sequences from this sample produce the same CDR3. CDR3 amino acids: CASSSRSSYEQYF. The CDR3, as DNA: TGTGCCAGCAGTTCCCGCAGCTCCTACGAGCAGTATTTC. The chain recombines TRBV27 with TRBJ2-7; D gene uncertain. Germline V gene lookup returns CDR1 MNHEY and CDR2 SMNVEV (reference sequence). There are 13 residues in the CDR3.

V usage is TRBV5-1 and J usage is TRBJ2-7; 9 nucleotides agree with TRBD1. Germline assignment: CDR1 SGHRS and CDR2 YFSETQ. Trimming took 0 bases from V and 4 from J; bases not matched to a gene: 11. This CDR3 has 17 residues. This CDR3 reads CASSLAGFGTGKYEQYF. CDR3 sequence (DNA): TGCGCCAGCAGCTTGGCTGGGTTCGGGACAGGGAAGTACGAGCAGTACTTC.

The chain is built from TRBV28 and TRBJ2-5; no firm D call. CDR3 length: 14 residues. CDR1 is MDHEN and CDR2 is SYDVKM in the germline V gene. V was pared by 2 bases and J by 4 bases, with 11 bases between. The CDR3 region is CASSLGEAIETQYF. DNA for the CDR3: TGTGCCAGCAGTTTAGGGGAAGCGATAGAGACCCAGTACTTC.

The chain couples TRBV29-1 to TRBJ2-1; the D gene is possibly TRBD1 (5 bases). The V end lost 1 base, the J end lost 7 bases, and 8 bases lay between the germline ends. The CDR3 length is 12 residues. Germline V gives CDR1 SQVTM, CDR2 ANQGSEA. The CDR3 protein is CSVEAGWNEQFF. The CDR3 DNA reads TGCAGCGTTGAAGCAGGGTGGAATGAGCAGTTCTTC.

The chain employs TRBV27 and TRBJ2-3; D perhaps matches TRBD2 (6 bases). Germline loops: CDR1 MNHEY, CDR2 SMNVEV (reference sequence). The CDR3 spans 14 residues. V gave up 8 bases and J gave up 1 base, with 13 bases separating them. This chain's CDR3 is CASGRGYGTDTQYF. Written as DNA, the CDR3 is TGTGCCAGCGGGCGGGGCTATGGCACAGATACGCAGTATTTT.

V gene TRBV12-5 combines with J gene TRBJ1-1; unclear D gene. With 4 bases removed from V and 10 bases from J, the gap between germline ends came to 7 bases. This CDR3 has 10 amino acids. The V gene's germline CDR1 is LGHNT and CDR2 FRNRAP. The CDR3 sequence: CASGSPTAFF. DNA for the CDR3: TGTGCTAGTGGTTCTCCCACAGCTTTCTTT.

The V call is TRBV7-6, the J call TRBJ2-7; 9 bases are a match to TRBD2. Germline V gives CDR1 SGHVS, CDR2 FNYEAQ. CDR3 size: 17 residues. Trimming at V came to 5 bases and at J to 3 bases, leaving 14 bases not matched to a gene. CDR3 in DNA: TGTGCCAGCAGCCCAACCGGGGGCGGGAGGGCCGACTACGAGCAGTACTTC. This encodes CASSPTGGGRADYEQYF.

This clone was seen more than once but under ten times. The chain couples TRBV5-1 to TRBJ1-1; D is possibly TRBD1 (5 bases). V lost 6 bases and J 1 base, leaving 10 bases between the germline ends. Germline CDR1 and CDR2: SGHRS and YFSETQ. The CDR3 loop spans 13 amino acids. The CDR3 protein is CASTDIPNTEAFF. CDR3 DNA: TGCGCCAGCACGGACATACCGAACACTGAAGCTTTCTTT. The entire variable domain, with the rest obtained from reference TRBV5-1 and TRBJ1-1, is as follows: KAGVTQTPRYLIKTRGQQVTLSCSPISGHRSVSWYQQTPGQGLQFLFEYFSETQRNKGNFPGRFSGRQFSNSRSEMNVSTLELGDSALYLCASTDIPNTEAFFGQGTRLTVV.

This chain connects TRBV6-6 to TRBJ2-2; TRBD2 is a possible D gene (5 bases). V was cut by 2 bases and J by 4 bases, with 14 bases left in between. Germline V lookup: CDR1 MNHNY, CDR2 SVGAGI (reference sequence). The CDR3 totals 16 residues. CDR3 DNA sequence: TGTGCCAGCAGTTACACACGACGGGGTGCCACCGGGGAGCTGTTTTTT. As protein: CASSYTRRGATGELFF.

J is TRBJ2-3 and V is TRBV18; 9 nucleotides agree with TRBD1. Trimming removed 3 bases from V and 3 bases from J; junction bases left unmatched: 7. The germline CDR1 and CDR2 sequences are KGHSH and LQKENI. The CDR3 extends over 16 amino acids. The CDR3 loop is CASSPIPDRGTDTQYF. CDR3 nucleotides: TGTGCCAGCTCACCGATTCCGGACAGGGGTACAGATACGCAGTATTTT.

The chain is built from TRBV15 and TRBJ1-2; possibly TRBD1 for D (5 bases). Germline V CDR1 and CDR2: LNHNV, YYDKDF (reference sequence). The CDR3 length is 19 residues. V lost 5 bases to trimming and J lost 4 bases, with 29 bases between them. In nucleotides, the CDR3 is TGTGCCACCAGCCCTACCGAGCGAGACAGCGCCTCAAACCCCTATGGCTACACCTTC. Amino acids: CATSPTERDSASNPYGYTF.

The genes are TRBV28 and TRBJ1-1; D may be TRBD1 (6 bases). V was trimmed by 5 bases and J by 8 bases, leaving 18 bases between them. This CDR3 contains 14 residues. Germline loops: CDR1 MDHEN, CDR2 SYDVKM. The CDR3 protein is CASSPQGGGGEAFF. Here the CDR3 DNA reads TGTGCCAGCAGTCCACAGGGCGGAGGGGGGGAAGCTTTCTTT.

The J gene is TRBJ2-7, the V gene TRBV7-8; no definite D call. Germline V lookup: CDR1 SGHVS, CDR2 FQNEAQ. The CDR3 runs 13 residues. Between the trimmed V and J ends, which lost 5 bases and 4 bases, there was a span of 12 bases. The CDR3 bases are TGTGCCAGCAGCCCAAGTCGCGTTTACGAGCAGTACTTC. It yields the protein CASSPSRVYEQYF.

V and J are TRBV9 and TRBJ2-2, with D unclear. The CDR3 has 15 amino acids. Per the germline V gene, CDR1 is SGDLS and CDR2 is YYNGEE. The ends were cut back, 4 bases at V and 4 bases at J, with 14 bases in the middle. The chain's CDR3 is CASSYTRSATGELFF. CDR3 in DNA: TGTGCCAGCAGCTACACTCGGTCAGCCACCGGGGAGCTGTTTTTT.

The chain has TRBV4-1 and TRBJ2-1; D perhaps matches TRBD2 (6 bases). Germline lookup yields CDR1 MGHRA and CDR2 YSYEKL. CDR3 size: 16 residues. V was clipped by 3 bases and J by 9 bases, with 21 bases between them. Here the CDR3 reads CASSHGPGLPGGEQFF. CDR3 coding DNA: TGCGCCAGCAGCCACGGACCGGGACTCCCCGGCGGTGAGCAGTTCTTC.

The genes are TRBV27 and TRBJ2-3, with D perhaps TRBD2 (5 bases). The germline gives CDR1 MNHEY, CDR2 SMNVEV (reference sequence). This CDR3 region has 15 residues. V was clipped by 4 bases and J by 4 bases, with 15 bases between them. CDR3 region: CASSWYSGLSDTQYF. The CDR3 DNA reads as TGTGCCAGCAGTTGGTACAGCGGTCTTTCAGATACGCAGTATTTT.

This clone was detected only once. The gene calls are TRBV7-9 and TRBJ1-2; D not resolved. Per the germline V gene, CDR1 is SEHNR and CDR2 is FQNEAQ (reference sequence). V was trimmed by 5 bases and J by 4 bases, leaving 5 bases between them. The CDR3 loop spans 11 amino acids. The CDR3, as DNA: TGTGCCAGCAGCACCCTCTATGGCTACACCTTC. It is translated as CASSTLYGYTF.

The chain recombines TRBV7-2 with TRBJ2-7; D might be TRBD2 (7 bases). Per germline, CDR1 SGHTA and CDR2 FQGNSA. Trimming took off 5 bases at V and 6 bases at J, with 17 bases between the two ends. This CDR3 comprises 14 residues. DNA for the CDR3: TGTGCCAGCAGCCTCGGGGGGCAGGGGCGCGAGCAGTACTTC. Protein sequence: CASSLGGQGREQYF.

This rearrangement joins TRBV27 to TRBJ2-3, with D hard to call. Germline lookup yields CDR1 MNHEY and CDR2 SMNVEV (reference sequence). Trimming stripped 0 bases from V and 3 bases from J, with 10 bases between. CDR3 length: 15 amino acids. This chain's CDR3 is CASSLSVRGTDTQYF. The CDR3 DNA reads as TGTGCCAGCAGTTTATCGGTACGTGGGACAGATACGCAGTATTTT.

V is TRBV11-2 and J is TRBJ2-3, with 11 bases fitting TRBD2. The ends lost 1 base at V and 0 bases at J; junction bases unmatched: 3. The CDR3 runs 17 residues. Germline values: CDR1 SGHAT, CDR2 FQNNGV. CDR3 sequence (DNA): TGTGCCAGCAGCTTAGGACTAGCGGGACCTAGCACAGATACGCAGTATTTT. Its protein product is CASSLGLAGPSTDTQYF.

The rearrangement links TRBV7-3 to TRBJ2-3, with a tentative D call TRBD1 (5 bases). Germline lookup yields CDR1 SGHTA and CDR2 FQGTGA. The CDR3 spans 18 residues. V was trimmed by 5 bases and J by 0 bases, leaving 21 bases between them. The CDR3 bases are TGTGCCAGCAGCCCCCAGGGCCGAACAACCACTAGCACAGATACGCAGTATTTT. Amino acids: CASSPQGRTTTSTDTQYF. Filled out from reference TRBV7-3 and TRBJ2-3, the complete variable domain reads GAGVSQTPSNKVTEKGKYVELRCDPISGHTALYWYRQSLGQGPEFLIYFQGTGAADDSGLPNDRFFAVRPEGSVSTLKIQRTERGDSAVYLCASSPQGRTTTSTDTQYFGPGTRLTVL.

V usage is TRBV28 and J usage is TRBJ1-2, with 7 positions matching TRBD1. Germline V lookup: CDR1 MDHEN, CDR2 SYDVKM. The V and J ends lost 3 bases and 7 bases, in that order; junction bases with no gene match: 11. The CDR3 runs to 15 residues. Here the CDR3 reads CASSFPRQGYCGYTF. CDR3 in DNA: TGTGCCAGCAGTTTCCCCAGACAGGGCTACTGTGGCTACACCTTC.

In the case of this clone: This sequence may be a read error, since a much larger clone differs from it by one base. The V call is TRBV28, the J call TRBJ2-2; D unclear. Germline assignment: CDR1 MDHEN and CDR2 SYDVKM. The CDR3 spans 13 residues. V was trimmed by 6 bases and J by 3 bases, leaving 8 bases between them. CDR3: CASSVGYTGELFF. The DNA of the CDR3 is TGTGCCAGCAGCGTAGGGTACACCGGGGAGCTGTTTTTT.